Presented here are 24 T cell receptor beta chains from one specimen sequenced in a study of shared clonotypes between healthy human individuals. The table came from immunoSEQ multiplex PCR; TCRdb's copy has only in-frame clones and leaves some out. The table lists 550,000 to 600,000 clones, about 80% of them singletons, with around 12% in the top ten. The specimen sequenced was PBMCs. All receptors come from a woman aged 40 to 50 in good health. Some clones in this sample may be carry-over from other donors' samples.

This sequence joins TRBV19 and TRBJ2-7, with D possibly matching TRBD2 (6 bases). Germline assignment: CDR1 LNHDA and CDR2 SQIVND (reference sequence). V was pared by 10 bases and J by 4 bases, with 17 bases between. The CDR3 length is 13 residues. CDR3 in DNA: TGTGCCACTAACCGGGAGCTTGGTTACGAGCAGTACTTC. Protein product: CATNRELGYEQYF.

The chain combines TRBV19 with TRBJ2-1, with D uncertain. Germline CDR1 and CDR2: LNHDA and SQIVND (reference sequence). The V end lost 5 bases, the J end lost 1 base, and 18 bases lay between the germline ends. This CDR3 spans 17 amino acids. The DNA for the CDR3 is TGTGCCAGTAGTGGGGATACTGGCCGCCGGTCCTACAATGAGCAGTTCTTC. This translates into CASSGDTGRRSYNEQFF.

In this sample, this clone turned up many times. This chain connects TRBV28 to TRBJ2-3, with D perhaps TRBD1 (6 bases). With 6 bases removed from V and 9 bases from J, the gap between germline ends came to 13 bases. Germline V gene lookup returns CDR1 MDHEN and CDR2 SYDVKM. This CDR3 region has 12 residues. The CDR3 bases are TGTGCCAGCAGAGCAGGGGTGGACACGCAGTATTTT. Its translation: CASRAGVDTQYF.

The gene calls are TRBV9 and TRBJ2-7, with a weak D call TRBD2 (5 bases). The V end lost 4 bases, the J end lost 2 bases, and 16 bases lay between the germline ends. From germline, CDR1 is SGDLS and CDR2 YYNGEE. This CDR3 has 15 residues. CDR3 residues: CASSPGSSPTYEQYF. The CDR3, as DNA: TGTGCCAGCAGCCCCGGTTCTAGCCCTACCTACGAGCAGTACTTC.

The V and J genes are TRBV7-6 and TRBJ2-7, with 7 bases matching TRBD2. This CDR3 contains 16 residues. Trimming removed 1 base from V and 0 bases from J; junction bases left unmatched: 6. Looked up from germline, CDR1 is SGHVS and CDR2 is FNYEAQ. DNA for the CDR3: TGTGCCAGCAGCTTAGGGACCGGGACTAACTCCTACGAGCAGTACTTC. Amino acids: CASSLGTGTNSYEQYF.

The chain is built from TRBV5-6 and TRBJ2-4; D perhaps matches TRBD1 (5 bases). Trimming left V 1 base short and J 0 bases short, with 17 bases between. The CDR3 sequence is 18 residues long. CDR1 is SGHDT and CDR2 is YYEEEE in the germline V gene. This CDR3 is CASSLSQGGVSAKNIQYF. In DNA, the CDR3 is TGTGCCAGCAGCTTGTCCCAGGGTGGGGTCTCAGCCAAAAACATTCAGTACTTC.

This chain links TRBV5-1 with TRBJ1-2, with 8 bases matching TRBD1. The CDR3 sequence is 15 residues long. Unmatched junction bases numbered 5, after V lost 2 bases and J lost 2 bases. CDR1 and CDR2 (germline): SGHRS, YFSETQ. The CDR3 DNA sequence: TGCGCCAGCAGCTTAAGGACAGGGACCAACTATGGCTACACCTTC. It translates to CASSLRTGTNYGYTF.

CDR3 sequence reads: CAWSAGPLNYGYTF. The CDR3 nucleotides are TGTGCCTGGAGTGCGGGGCCCCTAAACTATGGCTACACCTTC. The chain is built from TRBV30 and TRBJ1-2; possible D gene TRBD1, 5 bases. In germline, CDR1 is GTSNPN, CDR2 SVGIG (reference sequence). This CDR3 region has 14 residues. V lost 1 base, J lost 2 bases, and 11 bases lay in between.

This chain's CDR3 is CAWSPPAQFQETQYF. The DNA of the CDR3 is TGTGCCTGGAGTCCTCCCGCACAATTCCAAGAGACCCAGTACTTC. The chain uses TRBV30 and TRBJ2-5; D unresolved. V was clipped by 2 bases and J by 1 base, with 14 bases between them. CDR1 is GTSNPN, CDR2 SVGIG, per germline (reference sequence). The CDR3 is 15 amino acids.

The chain is built from TRBV5-1 and TRBJ2-7; no clear D. Germline lookup yields CDR1 SGHRS and CDR2 YFSETQ. The CDR3 contains 13 residues. V shed 1 base and J shed 3 bases, with 8 bases lying between them. CDR3 bases: TGCGCCAGCAGCTTGTCCCCGGACTACGAGCAGTACTTC. This encodes CASSLSPDYEQYF.

To note about this clone: Other DNA variants within this sample encode the same CDR3. V gene TRBV4-3 combines with J gene TRBJ2-3; D not certain. V gave up 0 bases and J gave up 6 bases, with 7 bases separating them. Germline V lookup: CDR1 LGHNA, CDR2 YSLEER. CDR3 length: 13 amino acids. Written as DNA, the CDR3 is TGCGCCAGCAGCCAAGATGTAGCCGATACGCAGTATTTT. It codes for CASSQDVADTQYF.

As to this clone: A much larger clone lies one base from this, so it may be a read error. V and J are TRBV11-2 and TRBJ2-7; perhaps TRBD1 as D (6 bases). Germline CDR1 and CDR2: SGHAT and FQNNGV. The V gene lost 3 bases and the J gene lost 1 base, with 19 bases spanning the gap. This CDR3 is built from 17 residues. The CDR3 sequence: CASSFTRDTTRSYEQYF. For the CDR3, the DNA is TGTGCCAGCAGCTTCACACGGGACACCACCCGATCCTACGAGCAGTACTTC.

The chain couples TRBV28 to TRBJ2-4; 11 bases are shared with TRBD2. Per germline, CDR1 MDHEN and CDR2 SYDVKM. Losses at the gene ends were 6 bases for V and 0 bases for J; bases not matched to a gene: 4. The CDR3 spans 16 residues. The CDR3 region is CASRVTSGGAKNIQYF. The CDR3 coding sequence is TGTGCCAGCAGAGTAACTAGCGGGGGAGCCAAAAACATTCAGTACTTC.

The gene calls are TRBV30 and TRBJ2-7; D not certain. Germline V lookup: CDR1 GTSNPN, CDR2 SVGIG (reference sequence). V dropped 7 bases and J dropped 7 bases, with 20 bases sitting between them. This CDR3 has 13 residues. The CDR3 nucleotides read TGTGCCTTTCGGTACAGCGCCTCTGGTGAGCAGTACTTC. Translating it yields CAFRYSASGEQYF.

The CDR3 loop reads CASLGWEFYGYTF. The CDR3 DNA reads as TGTGCCAGCCTGGGATGGGAATTCTATGGCTACACCTTC. The chain combines TRBV28 with TRBJ1-2; D gene ambiguous. With 8 bases removed from V and 4 bases from J, the gap between germline ends came to 14 bases. This CDR3 spans 13 amino acids. Germline values: CDR1 MDHEN, CDR2 SYDVKM.

This clone has ten or more counts. The chain carries TRBV7-6 and TRBJ2-5; 15 nucleotides line up with TRBD2. CDR1 and CDR2 (germline): SGHVS, FNYEAQ. The CDR3 is 17 residues long. V lost 5 bases to trimming and J lost 1 base; unmatched junction nucleotides: 5. CDR3 protein: CASSKGLAGGSQETQYF. The CDR3 DNA sequence: TGTGCCAGCAGCAAGGGACTAGCGGGAGGATCCCAAGAGACCCAGTACTTC. The variable domain in full, completed from reference TRBV7-6 and TRBJ2-5, reads GAGVSQSPRYKVTKRGQDVALRCDPISGHVSLYWYRQALGQGPEFLTYFNYEAQQDKSGLPNDRFSAERPEGSISTLTIQRTEQRDSAMYRCASSKGLAGGSQETQYFGPGTRLLVL.

This clone has a handful of counts. The chain recombines TRBV6-5 with TRBJ1-2; maybe TRBD1 (6 bases). CDR1 is MNHEY and CDR2 is SVGAGI in the germline V gene. Trimming shortened V by 5 bases and J by 5 bases, and 9 bases separated the two germline ends. This CDR3 spans 12 amino acids. In nucleotides, the CDR3 is TGTGCCAGCAGTCAAGGGACATATGGCTACACCTTC. It is translated as CASSQGTYGYTF.

Details on this clone: The sample carries other DNA sequences with the same CDR3. The chain couples TRBV19 to TRBJ2-7, with 11 positions matching TRBD2. Germline trimming cut 2 bases from V and 4 bases from J; bases unmatched to any gene: 1. This CDR3 has 14 residues. Germline V gene lookup returns CDR1 LNHDA and CDR2 SQIVND (reference sequence). The CDR3 DNA reads TGTGCCAGTAGTATAAGACTAGCGGGGTACGAGCAGTACTTC. This gives the protein CASSIRLAGYEQYF.

The chain is built from TRBV2 and TRBJ1-5; D possibly corresponds to TRBD1 (6 bases). There are 14 residues in the CDR3. Germline V gene data show CDR1 as SNHLY and CDR2 as FYNNEI. V lost 6 bases to trimming and J lost 5 bases, with 14 bases between them. The CDR3 DNA sequence: TGTGCCAGCAGCCGGGACAAGGGGTATCAGCCCCAGCATTTT. Amino acid sequence: CASSRDKGYQPQHF.

The chain carries TRBV30 and TRBJ2-1; D is possibly TRBD1 (5 bases). The CDR3 totals 14 residues. Trimming took off 2 bases at V and 6 bases at J, with 14 bases between the two ends. Germline CDR1 reads GTSNPN; CDR2 reads SVGIG (reference sequence). The CDR3 reads CAWSPGLSANEQFF. The CDR3 nucleotides are TGTGCCTGGAGTCCAGGGTTGTCGGCCAATGAGCAGTTCTTC.

The V call is TRBV7-9, the J call TRBJ1-1, with D possibly being TRBD1 (5 bases). The CDR3 covers 13 residues. Germline loops: CDR1 SEHNR, CDR2 FQNEAQ (reference sequence). V lost 3 bases and J 4 bases, leaving 9 bases between the germline ends. Here the CDR3 reads CASSFGRVTEAFF. CDR3 nucleotides: TGTGCCAGCAGCTTCGGCAGGGTCACTGAAGCTTTCTTT. Combining the CDR3 with reference TRBV7-9 and TRBJ1-1 gives the whole variable domain DTGVSQNPRHKITKRGQNVTFRCDPISEHNRLYWYRQTLGQGPEFLTYFQNEAQLEKSRLLSDRFSAERPKGSFSTLEIQRTEQGDSAMYLCASSFGRVTEAFFGQGTRLTVV.

The chain employs TRBV10-2 and TRBJ2-3; 7 nucleotides agree with TRBD2. The J segment lost 4 bases and the V segment lost 0 bases, leaving 7 bases of the junction unmatched. Per the germline V gene, CDR1 is WSHSY and CDR2 is SAAADI. The CDR3 is made up of 16 amino acids. CDR3 DNA: TGCGCCAGCAGTGAGTCTAAGTCGGCGGGAGCAGATACGCAGTATTTT. Protein: CASSESKSAGADTQYF.

The V gene is TRBV9, the J gene TRBJ2-2; D may match TRBD1 or TRBD2 (6 bases each). The CDR3 is 15 residues long. Trimming pared 4 bases from V and 4 bases from J, leaving 14 bases between. CDR1 is SGDLS, CDR2 YYNGEE, per germline. Written as DNA, the CDR3 is TGTGCCAGCAGCTCCGGAGGGGGTTTCACCGGGGAGCTGTTTTTT. Amino acids: CASSSGGGFTGELFF.

J is TRBJ2-3 and V is TRBV5-1, with D hard to call. The germline CDR1 and CDR2 sequences are SGHRS and YFSETQ. The CDR3 runs to 16 residues. V shed 5 bases and J shed 0 bases, with 16 bases lying between them. CDR3 in amino acids: CASSKTIGSSTDTQYF. In DNA form, the CDR3 reads TGCGCCAGCAGTAAGACAATCGGGTCCAGCACAGATACGCAGTATTTT.